Listed here are 26 T cell receptor beta chains from one sample, sequenced in a study of vaccination effects on CD4 cells after COVID-19. Clones were read by immunoSEQ multiplex PCR, and TCRdb kept only the in-frame ones, dropping some. The data show tens of thousands of clones, approximately 67% seen once. These receptors have no identified antigens. Following 10 days of culture, CD4+ T cells were isolated. Sequences were derived from CD4+ T cells from PBMCs cultured without peptide, sampled before COVID-19 vaccination. These receptors were obtained from a human donor who received a COVID-19 vaccine.

The genes are TRBV5-1 and TRBJ2-7; tentative D call: TRBD2 (5 bases). Germline assignment: CDR1 SGHRS and CDR2 YFSETQ. The germline V and J ends were trimmed by 2 bases and 7 bases, with 16 bases remaining between them. The CDR3 spans 14 residues. CDR3 residues: CASSFGASRQEQYF. In DNA, the CDR3 is TGCGCCAGCAGCTTCGGTGCTAGCCGTCAGGAGCAGTACTTC.

The V call is TRBV6-5, the J call TRBJ2-5; 14 nucleotides agree with TRBD2. The CDR3 runs 16 residues. The trim removed 0 bases at V and 4 bases at J, leaving 1 base unmatched. The germline V gene encodes CDR1 MNHEY and CDR2 SVGAGI. The CDR3, as DNA: TGTGCCAGCAGTTACTCCGGGACTAGCGGGGGAGAGACCCAGTACTTC. Translation gives CASSYSGTSGGETQYF.

The chain recombines TRBV7-8 with TRBJ1-5, with a possible D match to TRBD1 (5 bases). The germline CDR1 and CDR2 sequences are SGHVS and FQNEAQ. Trimming shortened V by 5 bases and J by 4 bases, and 21 bases separated the two germline ends. This CDR3 has 17 residues. Here the CDR3 DNA reads TGTGCCAGCAGCCTCGCCCCCGTAGACAGATCAAATCAGCCCCAGCATTTT. Protein sequence: CASSLAPVDRSNQPQHF.

The CDR3 DNA is TGTGCCAGCAGCCTACAAAATGAGCAGTTCTTC. It codes for CASSLQNEQFF. The rearrangement joins TRBV3-1 (or the pseudogene TRBV3-2) to TRBJ2-1; D call uncertain. The CDR3 loop spans 11 amino acids. V was shortened by 4 bases and J by 7 bases, with 5 bases between the two germline ends. Germline CDR1 and CDR2: LGHDT and YNNKEL (reference sequence).

The V and J genes are TRBV6-5 and TRBJ2-7, with TRBD2 matching over 7 bases. From germline, CDR1 is MNHEY and CDR2 SVGAGI. The trim removed 0 bases at V and 2 bases at J, leaving 4 bases unmatched. The CDR3 extends over 15 amino acids. The CDR3 sequence: CASSYSTGLTYEQYF. The CDR3 nucleotides are TGTGCCAGCAGTTACTCGACGGGACTAACCTACGAGCAGTACTTC.

In this sample, this clone turned up a few times. V gene TRBV7-8 combines with J gene TRBJ2-1; 7 bases match TRBD2. The CDR3 totals 16 residues. The V gene end was trimmed by 5 bases and the J gene end by 0 bases; junction bases not matched to a gene: 7. Germline V lookup: CDR1 SGHVS, CDR2 FQNEAQ. CDR3 sequence: CASSPSGGSSYNEQFF. CDR3 nucleotide sequence: TGTGCCAGCAGCCCTAGCGGCGGGAGCTCCTACAATGAGCAGTTCTTC.

In its sample, this clone was seen a few times. This chain joins TRBV10-1 and TRBJ2-3, with TRBD2 as a possible D gene (7 bases). Germline-derived CDR1 and CDR2 are WNHNN and SYGVQD (reference sequence). The CDR3 sequence is 15 residues long. Trimming took off 4 bases at V and 1 base at J, with 12 bases between the two ends. CDR3 sequence: CASSVGGGGTDTQYF. The CDR3 DNA reads as TGCGCCAGCAGTGTAGGGGGGGGAGGCACAGATACGCAGTATTTT.

The chain has TRBV6-5 and TRBJ2-7, with a tentative D call TRBD1 (6 bases). Germline-derived CDR1 and CDR2 are MNHEY and SVGAGI. The V end was cut by 6 bases, the J end by 4 bases, with 13 bases between. The CDR3 runs 13 residues. The CDR3, as DNA: TGTGCCAGCAGCAGGACAGTAGAATACGAGCAGTACTTC. It codes for CASSRTVEYEQYF.

This chain uses TRBV7-2 with TRBJ2-3; D is undetermined. V was clipped by 4 bases and J by 1 base, with 9 bases between them. Looked up from germline, CDR1 is SGHTA and CDR2 is FQGNSA. There are 14 residues in the CDR3. The CDR3 protein is CASSWLQGTDTQYF. The CDR3 DNA follows: TGTGCCAGCAGCTGGCTGCAAGGCACAGATACGCAGTATTTT.

This clone has a single count. V and J are TRBV2 and TRBJ2-2, with D perhaps TRBD1 (5 bases). The CDR3 is made up of 14 amino acids. Trimming cost V 7 bases and J 2 bases, with 11 bases left between them. Germline CDR1 SNHLY, CDR2 FYNNEI. The CDR3 DNA follows: TGTGCCAGCAATCCGACAGTAAACACCGGGGAGCTGTTTTTT. Encoded protein: CASNPTVNTGELFF.

The chain is built from TRBV6-6 and TRBJ1-2; 7 bases map to TRBD1. In germline, CDR1 is MNHNY, CDR2 SVGAGI (reference sequence). The CDR3 has 13 amino acids. J lost 8 bases, V lost 5 bases, and 8 bases had no gene match. The CDR3 sequence: CASSPTGRGGYTF. Written as DNA, the CDR3 is TGTGCCAGCAGTCCGACAGGGAGGGGCGGCTACACCTTC.

The CDR3 DNA reads TGTGCCAGCAGTGATTGGCAGGGGGCCAATGAGCAGTTCTTC. It translates to CASSDWQGANEQFF. The V and J genes are TRBV25-1 and TRBJ2-1; 8 bases are shared with TRBD1. Trimming removed 3 bases from V and 6 bases from J; junction bases left unmatched: 4. Germline values: CDR1 MGHDK, CDR2 SYGVNS. CDR3 length: 14 residues.

The chain links TRBV5-1 to TRBJ1-6; TRBD1 matches at 8 bases. The CDR3 totals 14 residues. V lost 4 bases, J lost 5 bases, and 2 bases stayed unmatched. Germline V gene lookup returns CDR1 SGHRS and CDR2 YFSETQ. The DNA of the CDR3 is TGCGCCAGCAGCACGGGACAGGATAATTCACCCCTCCACTTT. Translating it yields CASSTGQDNSPLHF.

The chain uses TRBV9 and TRBJ2-3; TRBD2 is a possible D gene (6 bases). V lost 1 base and J 6 bases, leaving 12 bases between the germline ends. Per germline, CDR1 SGDLS and CDR2 YYNGEE. The CDR3 runs to 14 residues. Here the CDR3 DNA reads TGTGCCAGCAGCGTAAGAACTAGCTCGGATACGCAGTATTTT. This codes for CASSVRTSSDTQYF.

J is TRBJ2-7 and V is TRBV19; D remains unclear. Germline V gives CDR1 LNHDA, CDR2 SQIVND (reference sequence). This CDR3 region has 12 residues. V lost 5 bases and J lost 0, with 5 bases in between. The CDR3 DNA reads as TGTGCCAGTAGTCAGAGCTCCTACGAGCAGTACTTC. Translation gives CASSQSSYEQYF.

This clone came up once. V usage is TRBV9 and J usage is TRBJ2-7; D uncertain. V was cut by 4 bases and J by 5 bases, with 13 bases left in between. Per germline, CDR1 SGDLS and CDR2 YYNGEE. This CDR3 spans 13 amino acids. CDR3 residues: CASSPRSSDEQYF. CDR3 DNA sequence: TGTGCCAGCAGCCCTCGTTCTTCCGACGAGCAGTACTTC.

The chain carries TRBV10-3 and TRBJ2-3; 9 positions agree with TRBD2. This CDR3 contains 14 residues. Germline V CDR1 and CDR2: ENHRY, SYGVKD. The J segment lost 2 bases and the V segment lost 10 bases, leaving 7 bases of the junction unmatched. CDR3 loop: CATIAGVNTDTQYF. In nucleotides, the CDR3 is TGTGCCACTATAGCGGGAGTAAACACAGATACGCAGTATTTT.

This clone was seen a handful of times. The V call is TRBV9, the J call TRBJ2-2, with D possibly being TRBD1 (6 bases). This CDR3 region has 14 residues. From germline, CDR1 is SGDLS and CDR2 YYNGEE. Trimming took 6 bases from V and 5 from J, leaving 14 bases between them. The CDR3 DNA sequence: TGTGCCAGCAACCCGACAGGAAAGACCGGGGAGCTGTTTTTT. As protein: CASNPTGKTGELFF.

This chain links TRBV7-2 with TRBJ1-1; TRBD1 is a possible D gene (6 bases). The CDR3 is 15 residues long. The V gene lost 1 base and the J gene lost 3 bases, with 12 bases spanning the gap. Germline CDR1 SGHTA, CDR2 FQGNSA. The CDR3: CASSLVGGLDTEAFF. The DNA of the CDR3 is TGTGCCAGCAGCTTAGTTGGGGGGCTGGACACTGAAGCTTTCTTT.

The J gene is TRBJ2-5, the V gene TRBV12-3 or TRBV12-4; no definite D call. CDR3 length equals 12 residues. V lost 7 bases, J lost 5 bases, and 11 bases lay in between. CDR3 loop: CASTWSTETQYF. The CDR3 DNA follows: TGTGCCAGCACCTGGTCTACCGAGACCCAGTACTTC.

V usage is TRBV2 and J usage is TRBJ1-6, with a possible D match to TRBD1 (6 bases). This CDR3 comprises 14 residues. V lost 7 bases and J 7 bases, leaving 14 bases between the germline ends. Germline CDR1 SNHLY, CDR2 FYNNEI. As DNA, the CDR3 is TGTGCCAGCAAATCGACAGGACCGAATTCACCCCTCCACTTT. Encoded protein: CASKSTGPNSPLHF.

The count of this clone is one. The chain uses TRBV11-2 and TRBJ2-5; D tentatively fits TRBD1 or TRBD2 (6 bases each). Trimming took off 5 bases at V and 5 bases at J, with 21 bases between the two ends. The CDR3 contains 16 residues. Germline-derived CDR1 and CDR2 are SGHAT and FQNNGV. The DNA for the CDR3 is TGTGCCAGCAGCCCCGGTTTTAGGGGGGTGGGGGAGACCCAGTACTTC. It yields the protein CASSPGFRGVGETQYF.

This clone has more than one count but fewer than ten. The chain carries TRBV6-5 and TRBJ1-2, with a weak D call TRBD1 (5 bases). The CDR3 has 15 amino acids. The ends were cut back, 6 bases at V and 2 bases at J, with 16 bases in the middle. Per germline, CDR1 MNHEY and CDR2 SVGAGI. CDR3 residues: CASSYRRTQNYGYTF. DNA for the CDR3: TGTGCCAGCAGCTATAGACGGACACAAAACTATGGCTACACCTTC.

This clone was seen a handful of times. The V call is TRBV27, the J call TRBJ1-1, with 7 positions matching TRBD1. V gave up 4 bases and J gave up 10 bases; unmatched junction bases: 3. Germline CDR1 reads MNHEY; CDR2 reads SMNVEV (reference sequence). The CDR3 is made up of 11 amino acids. The CDR3 loop reads CASSSGQVAFF. The CDR3 coding sequence is TGTGCCAGCAGTTCTGGACAGGTAGCTTTCTTT.

The chain recombines TRBV14 with TRBJ2-7; 13 nucleotides align to TRBD2. J was trimmed by 8 bases and V by 4 bases; bases with no gene match: 11. The CDR3 spans 16 residues. Germline V gene lookup returns CDR1 SGHDN and CDR2 FVKESK. CDR3 nucleotides: TGTGCCAGCAGCCCCTTTGTGACTAGCGGGGGGTTCCAGCAGTACTTC. This sequence encodes CASSPFVTSGGFQQYF.

The V call is TRBV7-7, the J call TRBJ2-1; TRBD2 matches at 14 bases. With 4 bases clipped from V and 6 bases from J, the junction kept 8 bases outside the gene matches. Germline CDR1 is SSHAT and CDR2 is FNYEAQ (reference sequence). The CDR3 consists of 17 residues. This CDR3 is CASSSGRLAGGPNEQFF. CDR3 nucleotide sequence: TGTGCCAGCAGCTCGGGAAGACTAGCGGGAGGGCCCAATGAGCAGTTCTTC.